These T cell receptor beta chains were read from a single sample in a study of identical twins. TCRdb re-derived calls from the 5' RACE reads in MiXCR, one entry per CDR3 protein. The table shows nearly 900,000 distinct CDR3 sequences, with 9% to 15% occurring only once. The data also belong to a second study, concerning yellow fever vaccine responses in identical twins.

Sample: PBMCs. These TCRs come from a woman between 18 and 29 years old in good health. The CDR3 runs from the conserved cysteine through the conserved F or W. The D gene is left open where the match is weak. Clone sizes are given selectively: once, few, many, or a class where the clone is expanded.

V	length	J	D	size	DNA	CDR3
TRBV6-5	15	TRBJ1-3	.	many	TGTGCCAGCAGTTACTCGTGGAGCTCTGGAAACACCATATATTTT	CASSYSWSSGNTIYF
TRBV6-5	18	TRBJ2-1	TRBD2	few	TGTGCCAGCAGTTACAGCTTTCGAGAGCGGGGGCGCAACAATGAGCAGTTCTTC	CASSYSFRERGRNNEQFF
TRBV12-3/TRBV12-4	16	TRBJ2-2	TRBD2	few	TGTGCCAGCAGTTTATCACGACTAGCGGCGGGCGGGGAGCTGTTTTTT	CASSLSRLAAGGELFF
TRBV7-9	15	TRBJ2-3	TRBD2	.	TGTGCCAGCAGCCCTCGGGGAGGGGCGTCCGATACGCAGTATTTT	CASSPRGGASDTQYF
TRBV28	17	TRBJ2-1	TRBD2	few	TGTGCCAGCAGTTTAGGTGGACTAGCGGGAGGGAACAATGAGCAGTTCTTC	CASSLGGLAGGNNEQFF
TRBV9	18	TRBJ2-5	TRBD2	few	TGTGCCAGCAGCACCCCTTTCCCTAGCGGGGGGGCGGGGGAGACCCAGTACTTC	CASSTPFPSGGAGETQYF
TRBV24-1	15	TRBJ2-1	.	.	TGTGCCACCAGTGATCCCACAGACCGAGGCAATGAGCAGTTCTTC	CATSDPTDRGNEQFF
TRBV7-3	12	TRBJ2-7	TRBD1	.	TGTGCCAGCAGCCCTGGACAGGACGAGCAGTACTTC	CASSPGQDEQYF
TRBV2	15	TRBJ2-3	TRBD2	few	TGTGCCAGCAGTGCCGGGACTAGAGTCACAGATACGCAGTATTTT	CASSAGTRVTDTQYF
TRBV2	11	TRBJ2-1	.	.	TGTGCCAGCAGGGGGCTGGGTGAGCAGTTCTTC	CASRGLGEQFF
TRBV12-3/TRBV12-4	16	TRBJ2-2	.	few	TGTGCCAGCACCCCCCCGGGGCGGAGGAACACCGGGGAGCTGTTTTTT	CASTPPGRRNTGELFF
TRBV28	16	TRBJ2-2	.	few	TGTGCCAGCAGTTTAGGGCGGGCTAGTGACACCGGGGAGCTGTTTTTT	CASSLGRASDTGELFF
TRBV20-1	18	TRBJ2-7	TRBD2	once	TGCTGTGCCCCTATCGCCGGGACTAGCGGGAGTTCAACCTACGAGCAGTACTTC	CCAPIAGTSGSSTYEQYF
TRBV6-4	15	TRBJ2-1	.	.	TGTGCCAGCAGTGATAACGGCCTCCTTTACAATGAGCAGTTCTTC	CASSDNGLLYNEQFF
TRBV13	16	TRBJ2-7	TRBD2	.	TGTGCCAGCAGCTTCCCGGGGACTAGCGGGTTTTACGAGCAGTACTTC	CASSFPGTSGFYEQYF